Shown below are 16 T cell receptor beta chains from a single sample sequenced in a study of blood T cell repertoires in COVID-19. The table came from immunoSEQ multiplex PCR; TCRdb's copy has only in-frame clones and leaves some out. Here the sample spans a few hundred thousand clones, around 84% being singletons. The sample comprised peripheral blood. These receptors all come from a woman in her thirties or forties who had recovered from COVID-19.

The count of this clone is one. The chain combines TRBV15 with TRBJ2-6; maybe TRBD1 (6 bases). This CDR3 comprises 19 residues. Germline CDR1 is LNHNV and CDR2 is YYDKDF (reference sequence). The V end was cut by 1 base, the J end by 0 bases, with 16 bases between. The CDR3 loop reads CATSRGRQARSSGANVLTF. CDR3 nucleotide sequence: TGTGCCACCAGCAGAGGGCGACAGGCAAGGAGCTCTGGGGCCAACGTCCTGACTTTC.

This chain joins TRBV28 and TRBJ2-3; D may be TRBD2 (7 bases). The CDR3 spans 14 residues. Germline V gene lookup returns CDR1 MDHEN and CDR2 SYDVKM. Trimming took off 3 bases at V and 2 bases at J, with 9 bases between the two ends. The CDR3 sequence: CASSFGGATDTQYF. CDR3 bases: TGTGCCAGCAGTTTTGGGGGGGCCACAGATACGCAGTATTTT.

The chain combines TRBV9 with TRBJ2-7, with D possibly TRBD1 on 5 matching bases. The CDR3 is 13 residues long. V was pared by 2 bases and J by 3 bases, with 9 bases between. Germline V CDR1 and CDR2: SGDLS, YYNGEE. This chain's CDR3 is CASSVDIHYEQYF. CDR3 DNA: TGTGCCAGCAGCGTGGACATCCACTACGAGCAGTACTTC.

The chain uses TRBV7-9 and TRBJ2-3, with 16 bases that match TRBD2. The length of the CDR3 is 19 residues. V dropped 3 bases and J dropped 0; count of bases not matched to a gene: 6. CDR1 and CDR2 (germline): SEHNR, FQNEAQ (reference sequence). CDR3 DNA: TGTGCCAGCAGCTTCCTTGGGACTAGCGGGGGGGATAGCACAGATACGCAGTATTTT. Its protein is CASSFLGTSGGDSTDTQYF.

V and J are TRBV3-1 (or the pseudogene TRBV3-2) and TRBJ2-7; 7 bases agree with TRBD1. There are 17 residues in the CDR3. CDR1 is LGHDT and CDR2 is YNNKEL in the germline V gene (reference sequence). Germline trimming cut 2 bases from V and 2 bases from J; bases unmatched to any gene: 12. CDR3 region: CASSQNPTGSRAYEQYF. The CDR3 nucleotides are TGTGCCAGCAGCCAAAACCCGACAGGGTCGCGAGCCTACGAGCAGTACTTC.

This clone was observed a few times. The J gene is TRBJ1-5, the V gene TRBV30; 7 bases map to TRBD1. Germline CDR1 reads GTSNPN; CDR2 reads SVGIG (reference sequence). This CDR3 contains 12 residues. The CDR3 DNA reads TGTGCTCTTGACAGGGGCAATCAGCCCCAGCATTTT. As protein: CALDRGNQPQHF.

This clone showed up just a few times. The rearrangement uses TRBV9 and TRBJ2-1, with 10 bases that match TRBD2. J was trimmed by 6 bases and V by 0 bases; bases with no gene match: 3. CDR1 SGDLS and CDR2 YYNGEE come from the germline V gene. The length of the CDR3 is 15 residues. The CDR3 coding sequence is TGTGCCAGCAGCGTAGCAAGCGGGGGGGCCAATGAGCAGTTCTTC. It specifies CASSVASGGANEQFF.

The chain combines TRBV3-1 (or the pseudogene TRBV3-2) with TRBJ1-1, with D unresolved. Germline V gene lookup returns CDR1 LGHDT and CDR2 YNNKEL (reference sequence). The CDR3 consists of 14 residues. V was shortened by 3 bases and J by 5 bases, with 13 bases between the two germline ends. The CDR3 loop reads CASSHGPEGTEAFF. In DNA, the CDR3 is TGTGCCAGCAGCCACGGCCCGGAGGGAACTGAAGCTTTCTTT.

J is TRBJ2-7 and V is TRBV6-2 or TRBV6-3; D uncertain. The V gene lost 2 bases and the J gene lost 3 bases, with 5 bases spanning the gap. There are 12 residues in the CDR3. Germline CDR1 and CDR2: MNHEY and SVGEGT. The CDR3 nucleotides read TGTGCCAGCAGTTACGTCGGCTACGAGCAGTACTTC. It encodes CASSYVGYEQYF.

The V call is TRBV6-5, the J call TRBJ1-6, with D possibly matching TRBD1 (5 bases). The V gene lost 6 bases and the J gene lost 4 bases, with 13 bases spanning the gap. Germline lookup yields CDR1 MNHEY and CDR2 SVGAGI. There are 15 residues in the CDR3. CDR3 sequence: CASRARVTYNSPLHF. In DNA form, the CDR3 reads TGTGCCAGCAGGGCCAGGGTAACGTATAATTCACCCCTCCACTTT.

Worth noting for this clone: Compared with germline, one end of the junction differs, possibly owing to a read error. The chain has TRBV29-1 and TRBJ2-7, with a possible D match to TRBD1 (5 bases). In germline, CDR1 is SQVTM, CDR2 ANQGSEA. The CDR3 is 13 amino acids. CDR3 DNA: TGCAGCGCTGAAGGCCCAGGGCTTTACGAGCAGTACTTC. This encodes CSAEGPGLYEQYF.

CDR3 loop: CASRGSTGPNQPQHF. The CDR3 coding sequence is TGTGCCAGCAGGGGATCGACAGGCCCCAATCAGCCCCAGCATTTT. The chain links TRBV28 to TRBJ1-5; TRBD1 is a possible D gene (6 bases). Germline loops: CDR1 MDHEN, CDR2 SYDVKM. V lost 6 bases to trimming and J lost 3 bases, with 15 bases between them. CDR3 length: 15 amino acids.

The CDR3 DNA follows: TGTGCCTCGAGACGGACAGGGGGCACCGGGGAGCTGTTTTTT. Amino acids: CASRRTGGTGELFF. V and J are TRBV9 and TRBJ2-2; 10 bases are shared with TRBD1. This CDR3 has 14 amino acids. V trimming: 10 bases; J trimming: 4 bases; junction bases outside the gene matches: 7. Per germline, CDR1 SGDLS and CDR2 YYNGEE.

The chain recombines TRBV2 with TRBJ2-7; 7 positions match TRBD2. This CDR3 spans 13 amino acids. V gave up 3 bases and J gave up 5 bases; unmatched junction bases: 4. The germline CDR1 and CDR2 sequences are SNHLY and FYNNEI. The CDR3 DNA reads TGTGCCAGCAGTGAGGGGAGGGTTCACGAGCAGTACTTC. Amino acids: CASSEGRVHEQYF.

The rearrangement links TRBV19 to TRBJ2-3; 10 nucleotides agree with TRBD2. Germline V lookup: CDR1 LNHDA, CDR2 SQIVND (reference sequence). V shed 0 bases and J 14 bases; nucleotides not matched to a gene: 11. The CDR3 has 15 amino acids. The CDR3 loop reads CASSIDPSSGGLWYF. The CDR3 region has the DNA TGTGCCAGTAGTATAGATCCGAGTAGCGGGGGGCTGTGGTATTTT.

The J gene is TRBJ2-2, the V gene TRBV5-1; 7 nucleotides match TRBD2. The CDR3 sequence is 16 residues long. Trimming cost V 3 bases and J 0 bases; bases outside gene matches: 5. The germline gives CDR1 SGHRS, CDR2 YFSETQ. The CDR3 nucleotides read TGCGCCAGCAGCTCCCCGGCGGGGGCGAACACCGGGGAGCTGTTTTTT. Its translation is CASSSPAGANTGELFF.